The rows below give T cell receptor beta chains drawn from one sample of a study of cytomegalovirus exposure and HLA in healthy donors. Here immunoSEQ multiplex PCR was the method, and the copy in TCRdb shows in-frame clones only, minus some. The table lists approximately 120,000 clones. Sequenced input: PBMCs. The receptors were sampled from a woman aged 60 to 75 in good health and CMV-seronegative. Both conserved end residues are part of each CDR3. D genes are given only for firm matches.

TGTGCCAGCTCACCACCGGTTAAGAGCGGTGAGCAGTTCTTC	CASSPPVKSGEQFF	NA	TRBJ2-1	TRBV18
TGCACCAGCAGCCAAGGACAGGGATGTGGCTACACCTTC	CTSSQGQGCGYTF	NA	TRBJ1-2	TRBV1
TGTGCCAGCAGTTCCGAAGCGGGAAGGCCCTACGAGCAGTACTTC	CASSSEAGRPYEQYF	TRBD2	TRBJ2-7	TRBV19
TGCGCCAGCAGCTCGGACAGGGGGCGTCCGGATACGCAGTATTTT	CASSSDRGRPDTQYF	TRBD1	TRBJ2-3	TRBV5-1
TGTGCCAGCACCCCGACAGGGGGGCAAGAGACCCAGTACTTC	CASTPTGGQETQYF	TRBD1	TRBJ2-5	TRBV25-1
TGTGCCAGCAGTTTGCCTTTGGCTTTGGCGGGGGTAGAAGATACGCAGTATTTT	CASSLPLALAGVEDTQYF	TRBD2	TRBJ2-3	TRBV5-4
TGTGCCAGCAGTTTTGCGGGAGGCCGAGCAGATACGCAGTATTTT	CASSFAGGRADTQYF	TRBD2	TRBJ2-3	TRBV28
TGTGCCAGCAGTGAAGCGCGTTTGGACTCTCTCCACTTT	CASSEARLDSLHF	NA	TRBJ1-6	TRBV6-1
TGCGCCAGCAGCTTGCAAGACAGGGGTGACGAGCAGTACTTC	CASSLQDRGDEQYF	TRBD1	TRBJ2-7	TRBV5-1
TGTGCCAGCAGCTTGGAAGGGGGCTTGAACACTGAAGCTTTCTTT	CASSLEGGLNTEAFF	TRBD1	TRBJ1-1	TRBV5-4
TGTGCCAGCAGCCCCAAACAGGAGAACTATGGCTACACCTTC	CASSPKQENYGYTF	NA	TRBJ1-2	TRBV9
TGTGCCAGCAGCTTGGGAACGGGACTAGCGTCGGCCCAGTACTTC	CASSLGTGLASAQYF	TRBD2	TRBJ2-5	TRBV5-4
TGTGCCAGCCGCCTAGAAAGGGGTATCGGTGAGCAGTTCTTC	CASRLERGIGEQFF	NA	TRBJ2-1	TRBV6-1
TGTGCCAGCAGTTATTTAGAGACTACGAACACTGAAGCTTTCTTT	CASSYLETTNTEAFF	NA	TRBJ1-1	TRBV28
TGCGCCAGCAGCTCCGGACGGGGGGGCGTTGGAAACACCATATATTTT	CASSSGRGGVGNTIYF	NA	TRBJ1-3	TRBV5-1
TGTGCCAGCAGTATAACAGGGGGGTTGGCCGGGGAGCTGTTTTTT	CASSITGGLAGELFF	TRBD1	TRBJ2-2	TRBV25-1
TGTGCCTGGAGTCTCGGCAGGGGCTACGAGCAGTACTTC	CAWSLGRGYEQYF	NA	TRBJ2-7	TRBV30
TGTGCCAGCAGCCCGCAGGGGGCTGGGACCCAGTACTTC	CASSPQGAGTQYF	TRBD1	TRBJ2-5	TRBV28
TGTGCCAGCGAAGGGGGGGGCTCCTACGAGCAGTACTTC	CASEGGGSYEQYF	NA	TRBJ2-7	TRBV2
TGCGCCAGCAGTGAGCAGGGAATCAACTATGGCTACACCTTC	CASSEQGINYGYTF	NA	TRBJ1-2	TRBV10-2
TGCAGCCTAAATGCCGGACTTCTCGATGGCTACACCTTC	CSLNAGLLDGYTF	NA	TRBJ1-2	TRBV29-1
TGTGCCAGCAGCTTTGAGGGGGCAGATACGCAGTATTTT	CASSFEGADTQYF	NA	TRBJ2-3	TRBV7-9
TGTGCCAGCAGCTACTACAGGGGAACGAACACTGAAGCTTTCTTT	CASSYYRGTNTEAFF	TRBD1	TRBJ1-1	TRBV5-4
TGTGCCAGCAGCTTAATACAGGGGGCGCAAGGGAACACTGAAGCTTTCTTT	CASSLIQGAQGNTEAFF	TRBD1	TRBJ1-1	TRBV11-2
TGTGCCTGGAGTGTGGGCAGGGGATTGGACAATGAGCAGTTCTTC	CAWSVGRGLDNEQFF	NA	TRBJ2-1	TRBV30
TGCGCCAGCAGCGAGGGACTGCCCGAGCAGTACTTC	CASSEGLPEQYF	NA	TRBJ2-7	TRBV5-1
TGTGCCAGCTCACCACCGGCGTCAAACAGGGGGTCTGGCTACACCTTC	CASSPPASNRGSGYTF	TRBD1	TRBJ1-2	TRBV18
TGCGCCAGCAGCCCGGGACAGTCAGTAGATACGCAGTATTTT	CASSPGQSVDTQYF	TRBD1	TRBJ2-3	TRBV5-1
TGTGCCAGCTCACCAGACAGGGAAAGAGGGACTGAAGCTTTCTTT	CASSPDRERGTEAFF	TRBD1	TRBJ1-1	TRBV18
TGTGCCAGCTCACCACGGCAGGGGTGGTTTGAGCAGTTCTTC	CASSPRQGWFEQFF	NA	TRBJ2-1	TRBV18
TGTGCCAGCAGTGTAGGCAGGATGAACACTGAAGCTTTCTTT	CASSVGRMNTEAFF	NA	TRBJ1-1	TRBV2
TGTGCCAGCAACCCCATAGCGGGGCTTTACAATGAGCAGTTCTTC	CASNPIAGLYNEQFF	TRBD2	TRBJ2-1	TRBV27
TGTGCTAGCAGCTTAGGGGGCACGACGACGAAAGAGACCCAGTACTTC	CASSLGGTTTKETQYF	TRBD1	TRBJ2-5	TRBV7-7
TGTGCCAGCAGTGACCCGGCGTGGACAGGGGCCTACAATGAGCAGTTCTTC	CASSDPAWTGAYNEQFF	TRBD1	TRBJ2-1	TRBV25-1
TGTGCCTGGAGTGTCCTTCCCGTCACTGAAGCTTTCTTT	CAWSVLPVTEAFF	NA	TRBJ1-1	TRBV30
TGCAGCGGGGGAGTGGCTGAGCAGTTCTTC	CSGGVAEQFF	NA	TRBJ2-1	TRBV29-1
TGTGCCAGCAGCTTGGGCTCGACTAGCGGGGCTAGCACAGATACGCAGTATTTT	CASSLGSTSGASTDTQYF	TRBD2	TRBJ2-3	TRBV5-4
TGTGCCAGCAGCTTAGGGCGGGTCAGACAAGAGACCCAGTACTTC	CASSLGRVRQETQYF	NA	TRBJ2-5	TRBV7-9
TGCGCCAGCAGCTTGGGACTAGCGGGGGGCTCCTACGAGCAGTACTTC	CASSLGLAGGSYEQYF	TRBD2	TRBJ2-7	TRBV5-1
TGTGCCAGCAGAAACCACAGGGGGATCGGCTCCTACGAGCAGTACTTC	CASRNHRGIGSYEQYF	TRBD1	TRBJ2-7	TRBV2
TGTGCCAGCAGCCAAGCGAGGAGGGAAAATGGCTACACCTTC	CASSQARRENGYTF	NA	TRBJ1-2	TRBV4-2
TGTGCCAGCCTGGGACAGATAACTGATGTTGAGCAGTTCTTC	CASLGQITDVEQFF	TRBD1	TRBJ2-1	TRBV6-6
TGTGCCAGCAGCTTGGGGGGACAGGGGGCCTACAATGAGCAGTTCTTC	CASSLGGQGAYNEQFF	TRBD1	TRBJ2-1	TRBV5-4
TGTGCCACCAGACGGGAAGAGGGACAGGGGCACACCGGGGAGCTGTTTTTT	CATRREEGQGHTGELFF	TRBD1	TRBJ2-2	TRBV15
TGTGCCAGCAGTTTCGTGACCGAGGGTGAAAAACTGTTTTTT	CASSFVTEGEKLFF	NA	TRBJ1-4	TRBV28
TGTGCCAGCAGCTTAGCGGGCTGGGCGGGAGATACGCAGTATTTT	CASSLAGWAGDTQYF	NA	TRBJ2-3	TRBV7-8
TGCGCCAGCATGGGGGGAAACACTGAAGCTTTCTTT	CASMGGNTEAFF	NA	TRBJ1-1	TRBV10-1
TGTGCCAGCAGCGTATTGGCCGTAGGAGGGGTGTCACCCCTCCACTTT	CASSVLAVGGVSPLHF	NA	TRBJ1-6	TRBV9
TGTGCCAGCAGTGGCGGAAGGGGGCGAGGGGATGAGACCCAGTACTTC	CASSGGRGRGDETQYF	TRBD1	TRBJ2-5	TRBV6-1
TGTGCCAGCTCACCAGGGACAGGCCTATACGAGCAGTACTTC	CASSPGTGLYEQYF	TRBD1	TRBJ2-7	TRBV18
TGTGCCAGCAGCTTTCCACCGGGACAGGGTTACGAGCAGTACTTC	CASSFPPGQGYEQYF	TRBD1	TRBJ2-7	TRBV5-6
TGTGCCAGCAGCTATCTAGCGGGGGGAGTCGATGAGCAGTTCTTC	CASSYLAGGVDEQFF	TRBD2	TRBJ2-1	TRBV7-9
TGTGCCAGCAGCTCCCTCCGACTAGCGGGTGGGGCCTACGAGCAGTACTTC	CASSSLRLAGGAYEQYF	TRBD2	TRBJ2-7	TRBV13